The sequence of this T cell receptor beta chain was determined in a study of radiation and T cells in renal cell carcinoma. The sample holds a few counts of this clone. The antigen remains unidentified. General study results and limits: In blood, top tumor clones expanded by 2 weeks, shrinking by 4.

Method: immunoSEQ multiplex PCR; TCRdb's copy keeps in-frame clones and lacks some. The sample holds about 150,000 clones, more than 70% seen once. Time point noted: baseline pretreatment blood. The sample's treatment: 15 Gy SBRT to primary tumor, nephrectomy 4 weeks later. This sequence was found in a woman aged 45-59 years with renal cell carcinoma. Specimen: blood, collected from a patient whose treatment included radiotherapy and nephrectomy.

CDR3 DNA: TGTGCCAGCAGCCCACGGCTGGGCTACAATGAGCAGTTCTTC. This translates into CASSPRLGYNEQFF. The chain combines TRBV5-8 with TRBJ2-1, with D unclear. CDR1 and CDR2 (germline): SGHTS, YDEGEE. CDR3 length: 14 amino acids. V lost 4 bases and J lost 3, with 11 bases in between.